Listed below are T cell receptor beta chains from one sample, sequenced in a study of blood T cell repertoires in COVID-19. Only in-frame clones appear in the TCRdb table, and some are missing; sequencing was by immunoSEQ multiplex PCR. The profile covers about 400,000 clones, with 86% appearing a single time and under 8.5% taken by the ten largest. Sequenced sample: peripheral blood. The receptors were gathered from a woman between 55 and 75 years old with COVID-19, enrolled during active disease. The CDR3 runs from the conserved cysteine through the conserved F or W. A D gene is named only where the DNA matches it firmly. Only some rows state a clone size, as once, few, many or a class for expanded clones.

TRBV2	-	TRBJ2-5	TRBD2	TGTGCCAGCAGCCCTGAAGCGGGGGCCGAGACCCAGTACTTC	CASSPEAGAETQYF
TRBV23-1	-	TRBJ1-1	TRBD1	TGCGCCAGCAGTCAATCGCACAGGGGGTATGTGGACACTGAAGCTTTCTTT	CASSQSHRGYVDTEAFF
TRBV12-3/TRBV12-4	once	TRBJ2-3	-	TGTGCCAGCGCGATACCAGGGGCAGATACGCAGTATTTT	CASAIPGADTQYF
TRBV9	-	TRBJ1-1	-	TGTGCCAGCAGCCCCGGTGGGAGGAACACTGAAGCTTTCTTT	CASSPGGRNTEAFF
TRBV6-5	-	TRBJ2-7	TRBD2	TGTGCCAGCAGATCGGGCGGGGGGTACGAGCAGTACTTC	CASRSGGGYEQYF
TRBV6-5	-	TRBJ1-5	TRBD1	TGTGCCAGCAGCCGATCGACAGGGGGTTCTCAGCCCCAGCATTTT	CASSRSTGGSQPQHF
TRBV11-1	-	TRBJ2-3	-	TGTGCCAGCAGCCCTATCACAGATACGCAGTATTTT	CASSPITDTQYF
TRBV7-6	-	TRBJ2-7	-	TGTGCCAGCAGCTCCCCAAACTACGGGATTCTGCAGTACTTC	CASSSPNYGILQYF
TRBV19	-	TRBJ2-5	TRBD2	TGTGCCAGTAGTATAGTCGGGGGGGGAGGAGAGACCCAGTACTTC	CASSIVGGGGETQYF
TRBV24-1	few	TRBJ2-2	TRBD1	TGTGCCACCAGTGAGCCCGGGACAGGGGAGACCGGGGAGCTGTTTTTT	CATSEPGTGETGELFF
TRBV4-3	-	TRBJ2-7	-	TGCGCCAGCAGCCAAGTGCCGGGGGGCGCCTACGAGCAGTACTTC	CASSQVPGGAYEQYF
TRBV5-4	once	TRBJ1-4	-	TGTGCCAGCAGCTTACAGGGATCGGTTGAAAAACTGTTTTTT	CASSLQGSVEKLFF
TRBV6-1	once	TRBJ1-5	-	TGTGCCAGCAGTGGCTCCGACGCGGAACCCTATAGCAATCAGCCCCAGCATTTT	CASSGSDAEPYSNQPQHF
TRBV6-6	-	TRBJ2-3	TRBD1	TGTGCCAGCAGTCCACTCGCGGGACAGGGTACACTAGATACGCAGTATTTT	CASSPLAGQGTLDTQYF
TRBV9	few	TRBJ1-2	-	TGTGCCAGCAGCGTAGTAGCCGATATGCGGGGGCATGGCTACACCTTC	CASSVVADMRGHGYTF
TRBV24-1	-	TRBJ2-3	TRBD2	TGTGCCACCAGTGACTCGAGGCGGGGGGGCACAGATACGCAGTATTTT	CATSDSRRGGTDTQYF
TRBV5-1	-	TRBJ1-2	-	TGCGCCAGCAGCTTTCTAAACAGCAACTATGGCTACACCTTC	CASSFLNSNYGYTF
TRBV2	-	TRBJ2-7	-	TGTGCCAGCAGTGACCTCCGCTACGAGCAGTACTTC	CASSDLRYEQYF
TRBV7-3	-	TRBJ1-2	-	TGTGCCAGCAGCCCCTTTTTAAACTATGGCTACACCTTC	CASSPFLNYGYTF
TRBV6-5	-	TRBJ1-5	-	TGTGCCAGCAGTTACTCGAAAGGGGGCAATCAGCCCCAGCATTTT	CASSYSKGGNQPQHF
TRBV6-7	-	TRBJ1-1	-	TGTGCCAGCCCAAACAGGGAACGATCTGAAGCTTTCTTT	CASPNRERSEAFF
TRBV3-1/TRBV3-2	-	TRBJ2-1	-	TGTGCCAGCAGCCTCACCCGGGACAACTACAATGAGCAGTTCTTC	CASSLTRDNYNEQFF